This T cell receptor beta chain was recorded in a study of blood T cell repertoires in COVID-19. Looking at the study overall: Whether acute or convalescent, the COVID-19 samples came from the United States, Italy and Spain. PBMCs, B-cell-depleted T cells, or T cells provided the cDNA or gDNA that made up the material.

Germline V gene sequence: CDR1 MNHEY, CDR2 SVGAGI. V gave up 6 bases and J gave up 10 bases; unmatched junction bases: 9. The CDR3 has 15 amino acids. As originally analysed: For nucleated cells, counts were estimated from reference gene primer amplification. Clones were read by immunoSEQ multiplex PCR, and TCRdb kept only the in-frame ones, dropping some. The V and J calls and clone size were taken over from that table, and D and trimming were inferred from the DNA. The repertoire holds 240,000 or so clones, around four fifths seen once, with roughly 12% in the top ten. This chain links TRBV6-5 with TRBJ1-6; 10 bases match TRBD1. The clonotype was recovered from a woman aged 55-69 years with active or convalescent COVID-19. The sequenced material came from peripheral blood. As DNA, the CDR3 is TGTGCCAGCAGCCAGTTGGGACAGGGGTGGTCACCCCTCCACTTT. The encoded protein is CASSQLGQGWSPLHF.